This paragraph covers one T cell receptor beta chain sequence. This specimen belongs to a study of blood T cell repertoires in COVID-19. Overall study: The samples span acute and convalescent COVID-19 from the United States, Italy and Spain. The analysed material was cDNA or gDNA that came from T cells, B-cell-depleted T cells, or PBMCs.

Germline values: CDR1 SGHRS, CDR2 YFSETQ. The CDR3 spans 13 residues. V lost 3 bases, J lost 1 base, and 4 bases lay in between. As originally analysed: Nucleated cell number was recorded as an estimate derived from reference gene primer amplification. Data came from immunoSEQ multiplex PCR; TCRdb stores just in-frame clones and leaves some out. V and J calls and clone size are as listed in that table; D and trimming were resolved from the DNA. The sample consists of 190,000 or so clones, around 85% of them appearing once. The receptor was derived from a woman in her seventies with acute or convalescent COVID-19. V and J are TRBV5-1 and TRBJ1-4; D is unclear. The sequenced sample consisted of peripheral blood. The CDR3 is CASSSLTNEKLFF. The CDR3 DNA is TGCGCCAGCAGCTCCCTAACTAATGAAAAACTGTTTTTT.